Below, 21 T cell receptor beta chains from the same sample are listed, as sequenced in a study of shared clonotypes between healthy human individuals. Clones were sequenced by immunoSEQ multiplex PCR, and TCRdb holds only the in-frame ones, with some missing. The table includes about 2 million clones, 95% detected once. Sequencing input: naive CD4+ T cells sorted from blood. Subset given: CD45RA+ positively selected. All receptors derive from a man younger than 35 in good health.

V usage is TRBV7-9 and J usage is TRBJ1-1; D is uncertain. CDR3 size: 15 residues. The germline gives CDR1 SEHNR, CDR2 FQNEAQ (reference sequence). V gave up 5 bases and J gave up 1 base, with 14 bases separating them. DNA for the CDR3: TGTGCCAGCAGCGGTCGGTGGCAGCCGAACACTGAAGCTTTCTTT. Translating it yields CASSGRWQPNTEAFF.

Remarks on this clone: Other DNA sequences in this sample translate to the same CDR3. The chain has TRBV10-3 and TRBJ1-5; D possibly corresponds to TRBD1 (6 bases). CDR3 size: 15 residues. In germline, CDR1 is ENHRY, CDR2 SYGVKD. V lost 2 bases, J lost 1 base, and 9 bases lay in between. CDR3 sequence: CAISEGGASNQPQHF. The CDR3 DNA sequence: TGTGCCATCAGTGAGGGGGGGGCAAGCAATCAGCCCCAGCATTTT.

The chain carries TRBV4-3 and TRBJ1-4; maybe TRBD1 (6 bases). V lost 0 bases, J lost 5 bases, and 13 bases lay in between. Looked up from germline, CDR1 is LGHNA and CDR2 is YSLEER. CDR3 length: 16 residues. CDR3 nucleotides: TGCGCCAGCAGCCAAGACGGCAGGGGCCGCAATGAAAAACTGTTTTTT. Its protein is CASSQDGRGRNEKLFF.

V and J are TRBV18 and TRBJ1-4; D is undetermined. This CDR3 spans 14 amino acids. V lost 2 bases and J 5 bases, leaving 9 bases between the germline ends. The germline gives CDR1 KGHSH, CDR2 LQKENI. The CDR3 region is CASSPSGGNEKLFF. CDR3 in DNA: TGTGCCAGCTCACCATCGGGAGGCAATGAAAAACTGTTTTTT. Drawing the rest from reference TRBV18 and TRBJ1-4, the complete variable domain is NAGVMQNPRHLVRRRGQEARLRCSPMKGHSHVYWYRQLPEEGLKFMVYLQKENIIDESGMPKERFSAEFPKEGPSILRIQQVVRGDSAAYFCASSPSGGNEKLFFGSGTQLSVL.

The chain is built from TRBV5-1 and TRBJ2-2; D uncertain. Germline V CDR1 and CDR2: SGHRS, YFSETQ. Trimming shortened V by 1 base and J by 1 base, and 8 bases separated the two germline ends. The CDR3 runs to 15 residues. DNA for the CDR3: TGCGCCAGCAGCTTGCCCGGAGAGAACACCGGGGAGCTGTTTTTT. Its translation: CASSLPGENTGELFF. The entire variable domain, with the rest obtained from reference TRBV5-1 and TRBJ2-2, is as follows: KAGVTQTPRYLIKTRGQQVTLSCSPISGHRSVSWYQQTPGQGLQFLFEYFSETQRNKGNFPGRFSGRQFSNSRSEMNVSTLELGDSALYLCASSLPGENTGELFFGEGSRLTVL.

The chain combines TRBV5-1 with TRBJ2-1, with D uncertain. Germline V gene lookup returns CDR1 SGHRS and CDR2 YFSETQ. V lost 3 bases and J 2 bases, leaving 12 bases between the germline ends. CDR3 size: 15 residues. The CDR3 DNA is TGCGCCAGCAGCTCCTCGTCCCTGACCTACAATGAGCAGTTCTTC. Amino acid sequence: CASSSSSLTYNEQFF. The complete variable domain, with remaining parts taken from reference TRBV5-1 and TRBJ2-1, reads KAGVTQTPRYLIKTRGQQVTLSCSPISGHRSVSWYQQTPGQGLQFLFEYFSETQRNKGNFPGRFSGRQFSNSRSEMNVSTLELGDSALYLCASSSSSLTYNEQFFGPGTRLTVL.

The V and J genes are TRBV7-2 and TRBJ2-7, with D unclear. The germline V gene encodes CDR1 SGHTA and CDR2 FQGNSA. With 4 bases removed from V and 12 bases from J, the gap between germline ends came to 19 bases. There are 13 residues in the CDR3. Written as DNA, the CDR3 is TGTGCCAGCAGCTCTCCCCTGGTTAGTGAACTGTACTTC. Its translation: CASSSPLVSELYF.

J is TRBJ2-7 and V is TRBV7-3; the match to TRBD2 covers 14 bases. From germline, CDR1 is SGHTA and CDR2 FQGTGA. The CDR3 runs 19 residues. The ends lost 2 bases at V and 3 bases at J; junction bases unmatched: 12. DNA of the CDR3: TGTGCCAGCAGCTTAGGCGGGACTAGCGGGGGCCTTTTGGTCTACGAGCAGTACTTC. It codes for CASSLGGTSGGLLVYEQYF.

V usage is TRBV12-5 and J usage is TRBJ2-6, with D possibly matching TRBD1 (6 bases). This CDR3 is built from 15 residues. The V gene's germline CDR1 is LGHNT and CDR2 FRNRAP. With 5 bases removed from V and 2 bases from J, the gap between germline ends came to 10 bases. CDR3 sequence: CASGATGTGANVLTF. CDR3 bases: TGTGCTAGTGGTGCAACAGGGACTGGGGCCAACGTCCTGACTTTC.

The chain carries TRBV5-1 and TRBJ2-1; 7 positions match TRBD2. The CDR3 covers 15 residues. Trimming took 5 bases from V and 3 from J; bases not matched to a gene: 8. CDR1 is SGHRS and CDR2 is YFSETQ in the germline V gene. CDR3 DNA sequence: TGCGCCAGCAGTGTGGCTAGCGGAAACTACAATGAGCAGTTCTTC. Translating gives CASSVASGNYNEQFF.

The rearrangement links TRBV6-5 to TRBJ1-2; 10 nucleotides line up with TRBD1. Unmatched junction bases numbered 8, after V lost 4 bases and J lost 6 bases. Germline CDR1 is MNHEY and CDR2 is SVGAGI. The CDR3 loop spans 15 amino acids. CDR3 in amino acids: CASSSSTGGVDGYTF. The CDR3 nucleotides are TGTGCCAGCAGTTCGTCGACAGGGGGCGTCGATGGCTACACCTTC.

Here the CDR3 DNA reads TGTGCCAGCAGCGGACAAGTGGGCGAGGGGAACACCGGGGAGCTGTTTTTT. This codes for CASSGQVGEGNTGELFF. This chain joins TRBV7-9 and TRBJ2-2, with D tentatively TRBD1 or TRBD2 (5 bases each). Germline CDR1 is SEHNR and CDR2 is FQNEAQ (reference sequence). V lost 5 bases to trimming and J lost 1 base, with 17 bases between them. The CDR3 loop spans 17 amino acids.

The gene calls are TRBV19 and TRBJ2-2; maybe TRBD2 (5 bases). Germline CDR1 is LNHDA and CDR2 is SQIVND (reference sequence). The CDR3 sequence is 13 residues long. V shed 5 bases and J shed 6 bases, with 10 bases lying between them. CDR3 residues: CASSVIGAGELFF. In DNA, the CDR3 is TGTGCCAGTAGTGTAATCGGGGCCGGGGAGCTGTTTTTT.

The V call is TRBV25-1, the J call TRBJ1-1, with D perhaps matching TRBD1 (5 bases). Trimming removed 2 bases at V and 0 bases at J, with 16 bases between. The CDR3 covers 17 residues. CDR1 MGHDK and CDR2 SYGVNS come from the germline V gene. The CDR3 here is CASSEVSRRGMNTEAFF. The DNA for the CDR3 is TGTGCCAGCAGTGAAGTTAGCAGAAGGGGAATGAACACTGAAGCTTTCTTT.

Concerning this clone itself: Additional DNA sequences in this sample encode the identical CDR3. The chain couples TRBV5-1 to TRBJ1-5; 7 positions agree with TRBD1. CDR1 is SGHRS, CDR2 YFSETQ, per germline. The CDR3 is 14 residues long. Trimming cost V 4 bases and J 2 bases; bases outside gene matches: 3. The CDR3 DNA is TGCGCCAGCAGCCCAGGGACAGGCAATCAGCCCCAGCATTTT. Protein sequence: CASSPGTGNQPQHF.

The chain joins TRBV6-6 to TRBJ2-7; 7 bases fit TRBD2. The CDR3 spans 13 residues. Trimming at V came to 6 bases and at J to 6 bases, leaving 8 bases not matched to a gene. Germline lookup yields CDR1 MNHNY and CDR2 SVGAGI (reference sequence). The CDR3 DNA follows: TGTGCCAGCAGCTCCGGACTAGTTGCCGAGCAGTACTTC. Translating it yields CASSSGLVAEQYF.

The chain employs TRBV6-5 and TRBJ2-1, with unresolved D. The CDR3 covers 14 residues. V was trimmed by 3 bases and J by 3 bases, leaving 9 bases between them. Germline V gene data show CDR1 as MNHEY and CDR2 as SVGAGI. CDR3 residues: CASSYSRIYNEQFF. As DNA, the CDR3 is TGTGCCAGCAGTTATTCCAGGATCTACAATGAGCAGTTCTTC.

V gene TRBV19 combines with J gene TRBJ1-2; D remains unclear. V was cut by 2 bases and J by 4 bases, with 8 bases left in between. Germline V gene data show CDR1 as LNHDA and CDR2 as SQIVND (reference sequence). The CDR3 is 13 residues long. CDR3 in DNA: TGTGCCAGTAGTATAAGGGCGGGCTATGGCTACACCTTC. It specifies CASSIRAGYGYTF.

V is TRBV7-2 and J is TRBJ2-5; 11 bases line up with TRBD2. The germline V gene encodes CDR1 SGHTA and CDR2 FQGNSA. V shed 0 bases, J shed 13 bases, and the junction held 13 bases outside the gene matches. CDR3 length: 16 amino acids. The CDR3 reads CASSLALMTSGIPPYF. The CDR3 DNA reads TGTGCCAGCAGCTTAGCGCTGATGACTAGCGGGATTCCCCCGTACTTC.

Concerning this clone itself: The same CDR3 can be traced to other DNA sequences in this sample. The genes are TRBV30 and TRBJ1-1; D is undetermined. V lost 2 bases, J lost 0 bases, and 7 bases lay in between. Germline CDR1 is GTSNPN and CDR2 is SVGIG (reference sequence). The CDR3 extends over 13 amino acids. The CDR3 is CAWSPGMNTEAFF. The CDR3 DNA is TGTGCCTGGAGTCCCGGCATGAACACTGAAGCTTTCTTT.

V usage is TRBV9 and J usage is TRBJ1-4; 10 nucleotides line up with TRBD1. Trimming removed 4 bases from V and 5 bases from J; junction bases left unmatched: 2. Germline assignment: CDR1 SGDLS and CDR2 YYNGEE. The CDR3 consists of 14 residues. CDR3 DNA: TGTGCCAGCAGCAAGGGACAGGGGAATGAAAAACTGTTTTTT. Protein: CASSKGQGNEKLFF.